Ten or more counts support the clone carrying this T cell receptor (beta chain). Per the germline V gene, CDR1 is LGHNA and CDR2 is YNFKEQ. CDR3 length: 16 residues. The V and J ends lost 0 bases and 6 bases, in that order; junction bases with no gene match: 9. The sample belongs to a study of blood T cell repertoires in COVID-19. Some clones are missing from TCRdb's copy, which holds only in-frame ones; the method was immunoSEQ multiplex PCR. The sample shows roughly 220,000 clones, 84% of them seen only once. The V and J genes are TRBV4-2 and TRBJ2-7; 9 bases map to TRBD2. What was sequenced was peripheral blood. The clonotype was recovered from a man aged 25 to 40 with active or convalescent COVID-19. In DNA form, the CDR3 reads TGTGCCAGCAGCCAAGACGGGCTAGCGGGATTCTTCGAGCAGTACTTC. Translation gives CASSQDGLAGFFEQYF.